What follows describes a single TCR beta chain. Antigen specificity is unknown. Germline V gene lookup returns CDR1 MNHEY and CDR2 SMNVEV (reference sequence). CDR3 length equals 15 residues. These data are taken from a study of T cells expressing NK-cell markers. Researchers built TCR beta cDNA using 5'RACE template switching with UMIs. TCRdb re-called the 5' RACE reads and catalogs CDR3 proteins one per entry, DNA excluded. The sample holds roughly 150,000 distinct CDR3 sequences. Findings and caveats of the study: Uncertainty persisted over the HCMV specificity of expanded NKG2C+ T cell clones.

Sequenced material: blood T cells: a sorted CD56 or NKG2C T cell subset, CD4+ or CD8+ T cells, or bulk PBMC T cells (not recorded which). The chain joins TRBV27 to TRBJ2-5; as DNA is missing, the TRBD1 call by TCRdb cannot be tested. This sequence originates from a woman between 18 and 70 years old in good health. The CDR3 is CASTPGQGGQETQYF.